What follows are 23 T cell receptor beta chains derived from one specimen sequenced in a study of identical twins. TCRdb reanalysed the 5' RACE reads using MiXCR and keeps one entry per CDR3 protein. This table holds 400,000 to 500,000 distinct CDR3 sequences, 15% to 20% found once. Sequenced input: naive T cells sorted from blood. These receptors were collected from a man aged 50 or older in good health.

The CDR3 protein is CASSFGISTETQYF. The CDR3 DNA sequence: TGTGCCAGCAGTTTTGGAATCAGTACGGAGACCCAGTACTTC. The chain is built from TRBV12-3 or TRBV12-4 and TRBJ2-5; no definite D call. The CDR3 consists of 14 residues. Between the trimmed V and J ends, which lost 3 bases and 5 bases, there was a span of 13 bases.

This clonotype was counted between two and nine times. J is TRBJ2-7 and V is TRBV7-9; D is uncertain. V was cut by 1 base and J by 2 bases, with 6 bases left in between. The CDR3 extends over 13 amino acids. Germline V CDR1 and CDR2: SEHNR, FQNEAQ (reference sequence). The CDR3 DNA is TGTGCCAGCAGCTTAGTGGCAGCCTACGAGCAGTACTTC. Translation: CASSLVAAYEQYF. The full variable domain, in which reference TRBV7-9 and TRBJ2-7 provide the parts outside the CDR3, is DTGVSQNPRHKITKRGQNVTFRCDPISEHNRLYWYRQTLGQGPEFLTYFQNEAQLEKSRLLSDRFSAERPKGSFSTLEIQRTEQGDSAMYLCASSLVAAYEQYFGPGTRLTVT.

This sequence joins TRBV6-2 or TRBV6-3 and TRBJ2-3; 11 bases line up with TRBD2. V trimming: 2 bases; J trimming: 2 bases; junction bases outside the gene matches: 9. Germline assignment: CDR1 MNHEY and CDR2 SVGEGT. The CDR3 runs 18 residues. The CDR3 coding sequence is TGTGCCAGCAGTTACGGGGCTAGCGGGGGGCCCAACACAGATACGCAGTATTTT. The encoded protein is CASSYGASGGPNTDTQYF.

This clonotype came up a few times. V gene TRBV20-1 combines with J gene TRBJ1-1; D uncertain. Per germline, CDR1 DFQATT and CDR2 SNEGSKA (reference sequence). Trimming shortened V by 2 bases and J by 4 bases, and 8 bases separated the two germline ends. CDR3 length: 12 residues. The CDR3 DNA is TGCAGTGCTAGAAGTACGGTCACTGAAGCTTTCTTT. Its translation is CSARSTVTEAFF.

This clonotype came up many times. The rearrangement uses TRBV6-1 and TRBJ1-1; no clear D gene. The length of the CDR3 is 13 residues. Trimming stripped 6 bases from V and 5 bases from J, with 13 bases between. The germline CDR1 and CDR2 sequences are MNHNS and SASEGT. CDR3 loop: CASSRRSGTEAFF. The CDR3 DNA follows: TGTGCCAGCAGCCGAAGATCCGGGACTGAAGCTTTCTTT.

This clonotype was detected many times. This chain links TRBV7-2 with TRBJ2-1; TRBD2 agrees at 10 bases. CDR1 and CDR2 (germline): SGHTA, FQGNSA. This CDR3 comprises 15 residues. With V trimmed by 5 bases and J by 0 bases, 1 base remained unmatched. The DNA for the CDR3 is TGTGCCAGCAGCCGGACTAGCGGCTCCTACAATGAGCAGTTCTTC. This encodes CASSRTSGSYNEQFF.

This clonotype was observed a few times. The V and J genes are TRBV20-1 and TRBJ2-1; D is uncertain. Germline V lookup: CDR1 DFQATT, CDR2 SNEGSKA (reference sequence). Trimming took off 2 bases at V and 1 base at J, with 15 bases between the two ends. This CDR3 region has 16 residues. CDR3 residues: CSARSPVGRSYNEQFF. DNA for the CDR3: TGCAGTGCTAGATCCCCTGTTGGACGGTCCTACAATGAGCAGTTCTTC.

The CDR3 DNA reads as TGTGCCAGCACCCAGCCCCCCTATGGCTACACCTTC. This sequence encodes CASTQPPYGYTF. V is TRBV28 and J is TRBJ1-2, with D unclear. V gave up 7 bases and J gave up 4 bases, with 10 bases separating them. The CDR3 covers 12 residues. Germline V gene data show CDR1 as MDHEN and CDR2 as SYDVKM.

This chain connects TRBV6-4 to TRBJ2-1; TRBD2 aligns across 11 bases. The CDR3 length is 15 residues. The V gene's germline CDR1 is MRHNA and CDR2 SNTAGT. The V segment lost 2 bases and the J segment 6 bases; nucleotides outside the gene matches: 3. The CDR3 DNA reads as TGTGCCAGCAGTGACACTAGCGGGGGCTTCAATGAGCAGTTCTTC. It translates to CASSDTSGGFNEQFF.

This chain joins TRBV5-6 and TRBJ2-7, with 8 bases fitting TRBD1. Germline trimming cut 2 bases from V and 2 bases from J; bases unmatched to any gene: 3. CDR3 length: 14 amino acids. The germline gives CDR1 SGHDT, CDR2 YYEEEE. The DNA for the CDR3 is TGTGCCAGCAGCTTTGGACAGGGCACCTACGAGCAGTACTTC. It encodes CASSFGQGTYEQYF.

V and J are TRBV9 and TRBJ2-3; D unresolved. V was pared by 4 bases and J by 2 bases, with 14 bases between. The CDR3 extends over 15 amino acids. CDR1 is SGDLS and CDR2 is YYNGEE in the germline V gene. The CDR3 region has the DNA TGTGCCAGCAGCCCATCGGGCCACTACACAGATACGCAGTATTTT. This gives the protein CASSPSGHYTDTQYF.

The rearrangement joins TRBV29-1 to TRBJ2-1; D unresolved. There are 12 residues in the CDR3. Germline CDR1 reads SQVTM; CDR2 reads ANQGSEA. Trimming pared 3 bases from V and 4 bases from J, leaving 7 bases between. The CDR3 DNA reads TGCAGCGTTGAGAAAGGGTACAATGAGCAGTTCTTC. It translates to CSVEKGYNEQFF.

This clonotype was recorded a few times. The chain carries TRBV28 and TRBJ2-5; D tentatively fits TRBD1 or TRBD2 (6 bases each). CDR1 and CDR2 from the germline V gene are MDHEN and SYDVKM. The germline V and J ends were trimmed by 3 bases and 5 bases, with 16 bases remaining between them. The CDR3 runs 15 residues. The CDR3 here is CASSFLPTGAETQYF. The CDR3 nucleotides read TGTGCCAGCAGTTTCCTCCCCACGGGGGCGGAGACCCAGTACTTC.

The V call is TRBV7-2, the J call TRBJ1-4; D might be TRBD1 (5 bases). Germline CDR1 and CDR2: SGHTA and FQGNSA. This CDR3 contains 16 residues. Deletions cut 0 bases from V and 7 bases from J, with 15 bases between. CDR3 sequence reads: CASSLAVRGMSEKLFF. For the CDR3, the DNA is TGTGCCAGCAGCTTAGCGGTCCGGGGGATGAGTGAAAAACTGTTTTTT.

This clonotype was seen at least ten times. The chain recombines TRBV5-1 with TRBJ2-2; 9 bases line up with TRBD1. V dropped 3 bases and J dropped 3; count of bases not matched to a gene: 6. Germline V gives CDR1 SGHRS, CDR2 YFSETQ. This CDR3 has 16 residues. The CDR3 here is CASSSPDRGYTGELFF. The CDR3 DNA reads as TGCGCCAGCAGCTCACCGGACAGGGGATACACCGGGGAGCTGTTTTTT.

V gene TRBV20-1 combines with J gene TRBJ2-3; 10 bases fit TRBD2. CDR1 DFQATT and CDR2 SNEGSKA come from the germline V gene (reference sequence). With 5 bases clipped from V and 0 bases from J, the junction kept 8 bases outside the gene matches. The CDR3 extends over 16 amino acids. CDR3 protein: CSALAGAGISTDTQYF. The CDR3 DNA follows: TGCAGTGCTCTAGCGGGGGCCGGAATCAGCACAGATACGCAGTATTTT.

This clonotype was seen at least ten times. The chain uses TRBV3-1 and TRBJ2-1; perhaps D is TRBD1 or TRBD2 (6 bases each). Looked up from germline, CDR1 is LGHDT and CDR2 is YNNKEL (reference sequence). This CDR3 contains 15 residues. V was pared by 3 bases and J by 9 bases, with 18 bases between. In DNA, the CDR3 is TGTGCCAGCAGCCAGGGGGGCTCAGGGGTTGCTGAGCAGTTCTTC. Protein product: CASSQGGSGVAEQFF.

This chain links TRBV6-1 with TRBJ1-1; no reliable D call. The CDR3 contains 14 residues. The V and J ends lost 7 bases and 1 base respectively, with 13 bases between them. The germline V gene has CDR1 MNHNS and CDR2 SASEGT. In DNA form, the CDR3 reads TGTGCCAGCAACCTCGTGGGAGGGAACACTGAAGCTTTCTTT. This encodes CASNLVGGNTEAFF.

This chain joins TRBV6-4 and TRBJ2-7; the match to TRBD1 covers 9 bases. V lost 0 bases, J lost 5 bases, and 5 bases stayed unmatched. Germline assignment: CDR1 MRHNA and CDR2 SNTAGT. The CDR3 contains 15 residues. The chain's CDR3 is CASSDSRDRVHEQYF. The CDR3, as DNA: TGTGCCAGCAGTGACTCCCGGGACAGGGTCCACGAGCAGTACTTC.

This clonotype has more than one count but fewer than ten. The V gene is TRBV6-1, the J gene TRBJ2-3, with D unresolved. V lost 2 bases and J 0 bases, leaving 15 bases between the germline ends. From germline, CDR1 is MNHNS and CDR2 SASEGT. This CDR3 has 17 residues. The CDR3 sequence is CASSESPSGLSTDTQYF. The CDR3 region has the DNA TGTGCCAGCAGTGAAAGTCCATCCGGCTTGAGCACAGATACGCAGTATTTT.

The CDR3 sequence is CASSLPSGGRDTQYF. DNA of the CDR3: TGTGCCAGCAGCTTGCCAAGCGGGGGGCGAGATACGCAGTATTTT. The chain combines TRBV5-5 with TRBJ2-3; TRBD2 matches at 9 bases. Per the germline V gene, CDR1 is SGHKS and CDR2 is YYEKEE (reference sequence). V shed 1 base, J shed 5 bases, and the junction held 5 bases outside the gene matches. The length of the CDR3 is 15 residues.

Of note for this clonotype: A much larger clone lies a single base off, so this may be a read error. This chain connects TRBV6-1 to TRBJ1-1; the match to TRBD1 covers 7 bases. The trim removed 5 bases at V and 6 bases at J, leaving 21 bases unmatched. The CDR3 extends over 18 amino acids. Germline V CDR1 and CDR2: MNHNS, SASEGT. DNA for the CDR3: TGTGCCAGCAGTCAAAGAATCCTCCTCAGGGGGGGAAACGCTGAAGCTTTCTTT. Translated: CASSQRILLRGGNAEAFF.

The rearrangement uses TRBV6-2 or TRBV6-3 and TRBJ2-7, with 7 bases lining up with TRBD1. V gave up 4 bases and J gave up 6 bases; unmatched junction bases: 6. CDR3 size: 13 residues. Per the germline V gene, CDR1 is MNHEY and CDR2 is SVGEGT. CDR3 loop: CASSLSTGIEQYF. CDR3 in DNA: TGTGCCAGCAGTTTATCGACAGGGATCGAGCAGTACTTC.